These T cell receptor beta chains were read from a single sample in a study of T cell changes during pregnancy in multiple sclerosis. Repertoires were generated with immunoSEQ multiplex PCR, while TCRdb's copy carries only in-frame clones and drops some. The sample carries fewer than 95,000 clones, roughly 93% recorded once. The sample consisted of peripheral blood, taken in the first trimester of pregnancy. These receptors were taken from a female donor with multiple sclerosis, enrolled in a pregnancy study. CDR3s include the opening cysteine and the closing phenylalanine or tryptophan. D genes are given only for firm matches. The size of a clone is reported for some rows only, either as once, few or many, or as a class for expanded clones.

>NA|TRBV19|NA|TRBJ1-4
TGTGCCAGTAGCATAAGCCGCGAGAATGAAAAACTGTTTTTT
CASSISRENEKLFF
>NA|TRBV5-8|NA|TRBJ2-1
TGTGCCAGCAGCGCAAGGAGCTCCTACAATGAGCAGTTCTTC
CASSARSSYNEQFF
>NA|TRBV19|NA|TRBJ2-7
TGTGCCAGTAGTATAGGGTTTTTTAGCTCCTACGAGCAGTACTTC
CASSIGFFSSYEQYF
>NA|TRBV6-4|NA|TRBJ2-2
TGTGCCAGCAGCGGGGATTACACCGGGGAGCTGTTTTTT
CASSGDYTGELFF
>NA|TRBV23-1|TRBD1|TRBJ2-3
TGCGCCAGCAGTCAAAGACAGGGACGGTATAGCACAGATACGCAGTATTTT
CASSQRQGRYSTDTQYF
>NA|TRBV5-4|TRBD1|TRBJ1-3
TGTGCCAGCAGCCTGGACAGGGGCTCTGGAAACACCATATATTTT
CASSLDRGSGNTIYF
>NA|TRBV9|TRBD2|TRBJ2-7
TGTGCCAGCAGCGTAGCTCTGGGGGGGGAGACCTACGAGCAGTACTTC
CASSVALGGETYEQYF
>NA|TRBV30|NA|TRBJ1-6
TGTGCCTGGAACCTTCAGGGACCCCTCCACTTT
CAWNLQGPLHF
>NA|TRBV7-9|NA|TRBJ2-5
TGTGCCAGCAGCTTCCGTGGGGCCCGGCAAGAGACCCAGTACTTC
CASSFRGARQETQYF
>once|TRBV6-5|TRBD1|TRBJ2-1
TGTGCCAGCAGAACAGGGGTAGAGCAGTTCTTC
CASRTGVEQFF